This TCR beta chain was identified in a study of Graves' ophthalmopathy and Graves' hyperthyroidism. Those donors who had ophthalmopathy presented with moderate-to-severe activity, a CAS of ≥3, a NOSPECS of ≥4 and a duration under 3 months. Transcripts of RNA were the source for amplifying TCR beta CDR3 regions. A first-round RT-PCR used HTBI primers, followed by a second-round multiplex PCR. Each CDR3 protein is one row after TCRdb ran MiXCR on the multiplex PCR reads. The sample has around 170,000 distinct CDR3 sequences; 30% to 45% are singletons. The CDR3 is 15 amino acids. Unmatched junction bases numbered 5, after V lost 2 bases and J lost 4 bases. Germline V gene sequence: CDR1 MDHEN, CDR2 SYDVKM. The sample holds one count of this clonotype. The antigen remains undetermined. General study findings and limits: Ophthalmopathy and stable hyperthyroidism were discriminated by a 13-signature model, with around 88% sensitivity and under 84% specificity.

V and J are TRBV28 and TRBJ1-1; 9 nucleotides align to TRBD1. Sequencing was performed on peripheral blood. The source is a woman between 35 and 50 years old with Graves' ophthalmopathy. The CDR3 region is CASSLRGTGSTEAFF. CDR3 sequence (DNA): TGTGCCAGCAGTTTAAGGGGGACAGGGTCCACTGAAGCTTTCTTT. Filled out from reference TRBV28 and TRBJ1-1, the complete variable domain reads DVKVTQSSRYLVKRTGEKVFLECVQDMDHENMFWYRQDPGLGLRLIYFSYDVKMKEKGDIPEGYSVSREKKERFSLILESASTNQTSMYLCASSLRGTGSTEAFFGQGTRLTVV.